A single sample is the source of the 12 T cell receptor beta chains below, sequenced in a study of cytomegalovirus exposure and HLA in healthy donors. The table came from immunoSEQ multiplex PCR; TCRdb's copy has only in-frame clones and leaves some out. The profile covers hundreds of thousands of clones, with about 90% appearing a single time and 1% to 1.5% taken by the ten largest. The sample taken for sequencing was PBMCs. The receptors stem from a woman in her twenties or thirties in good health and CMV-seropositive.

The chain employs TRBV7-2 and TRBJ2-1; TRBD2 matches at 11 bases. After removal of 5 bases from V and 4 bases from J, the junction contained 4 bases not matched to a gene. The germline V gene has CDR1 SGHTA and CDR2 FQGNSA. The CDR3 covers 15 residues. CDR3 region: CASSLRTSGYNEQFF. CDR3 coding DNA: TGTGCCAGCAGCCTAAGGACTAGCGGGTACAATGAGCAGTTCTTC. Combining the CDR3 with reference TRBV7-2 and TRBJ2-1 gives the whole variable domain GAGVSQSPSNKVTEKGKDVELRCDPISGHTALYWYRQSLGQGLEFLIYFQGNSAPDKSGLPSDRFSAERTGGSVSTLTIQRTQQEDSAVYLCASSLRTSGYNEQFFGPGTRLTVL.

CDR3 DNA: TGTGCCAGTAGTAGGGGAGGGATGAACACTGAAGCTTTCTTT. It yields the protein CASSRGGMNTEAFF. The chain couples TRBV19 to TRBJ1-1; D unresolved. Germline V lookup: CDR1 LNHDA, CDR2 SQIVND (reference sequence). CDR3 length equals 14 residues. Trimming pared 4 bases from V and 0 bases from J, leaving 9 bases between.

The gene calls are TRBV11-3 and TRBJ2-3, with 11 bases lining up with TRBD2. Germline V gene data show CDR1 as SGHNT and CDR2 as YENEEA. The CDR3 totals 14 residues. V lost 8 bases, J lost 3 bases, and 4 bases stayed unmatched. Written as DNA, the CDR3 is TGTGCCAGCGAACTAGCGGGAGTAACAGATACGCAGTATTTT. This sequence encodes CASELAGVTDTQYF.

The rearrangement links TRBV5-6 to TRBJ1-2; 8 bases match TRBD1. V lost 0 bases to trimming and J lost 7 bases; unmatched junction nucleotides: 14. The V gene's germline CDR1 is SGHDT and CDR2 YYEEEE. CDR3 length: 17 residues. The CDR3 nucleotides read TGTGCCAGCAGCTTGGGTACCTCTTTTACAGGGGGAGGTGGCTACACCTTC. It translates to CASSLGTSFTGGGGYTF. The full variable domain, completed using reference TRBV5-6 and TRBJ1-2, is DAGVTQSPTHLIKTRGQQVTLRCSPKSGHDTVSWYQQALGQGPQFIFQYYEEEERQRGNFPDRFSGHQFPNYSSELNVNALLLGDSALYLCASSLGTSFTGGGGYTFGSGTRLTVV.

The CDR3 region has the DNA TGTGCCAGCAGTACCGGGTACAGGGGGCCCCACGAGCAGTACTTC. As protein: CASSTGYRGPHEQYF. This sequence joins TRBV27 and TRBJ2-7, with 9 bases matching TRBD1. The ends lost 5 bases at V and 5 bases at J; junction bases unmatched: 10. Germline V gene sequence: CDR1 MNHEY, CDR2 SMNVEV (reference sequence). The CDR3 runs 15 residues.

This chain links TRBV7-9 with TRBJ1-1, with D possibly TRBD1 on 6 matching bases. The ends were cut back, 1 base at V and 8 bases at J, with 8 bases in the middle. This CDR3 contains 12 residues. The germline CDR1 and CDR2 sequences are SEHNR and FQNEAQ (reference sequence). The CDR3 loop reads CASSLEDREAFF. The CDR3 bases are TGTGCCAGCAGCTTAGAAGACAGGGAAGCTTTCTTT.

This chain uses TRBV19 with TRBJ2-7, with 8 bases identical to TRBD1. This CDR3 has 14 amino acids. Germline CDR1 LNHDA, CDR2 SQIVND (reference sequence). V trimming: 6 bases; J trimming: 3 bases; junction bases outside the gene matches: 7. The CDR3 sequence is CASSFAGGFYEQYF. The CDR3 nucleotides are TGTGCCAGTAGCTTCGCAGGGGGCTTCTACGAGCAGTACTTC.

J is TRBJ2-6 and V is TRBV27, with D perhaps matching TRBD2 (6 bases). The CDR3 runs to 19 residues. V lost 2 bases to trimming and J lost 0 bases, with 17 bases between them. Germline assignment: CDR1 MNHEY and CDR2 SMNVEV (reference sequence). The CDR3 DNA reads as TGTGCCAGCAGTTTACTGGCGGGGCCCTTAGTCTCTGGGGCCAACGTCCTGACTTTC. This encodes CASSLLAGPLVSGANVLTF. Looking up the rest from reference TRBV27 and TRBJ2-6 gives the full variable domain: EAQVTQNPRYLITVTGKKLTVTCSQNMNHEYMSWYRQDPGLGLRQIYYSMNVEVTDKGDVPEGYKVSRKEKRNFPLILESPSPNQTSLYFCASSLLAGPLVSGANVLTFGAGSRLTVL.

This clone was recorded once. This sequence joins TRBV18 and TRBJ1-5, with 7 bases identical to TRBD1. CDR1 and CDR2 (germline): KGHSH, LQKENI. The CDR3 runs to 14 residues. With 3 bases clipped from V and 6 bases from J, the junction kept 5 bases outside the gene matches. CDR3 residues: CASSPGTASQPQHF. In DNA, the CDR3 is TGTGCCAGCTCACCCGGGACAGCGAGTCAGCCCCAGCATTTT.

The rearrangement links TRBV6-1 to TRBJ1-2, with D possibly TRBD1 on 5 matching bases. Germline-derived CDR1 and CDR2 are MNHNS and SASEGT. V lost 6 bases and J 4 bases, leaving 12 bases between the germline ends. The CDR3 is 13 amino acids. CDR3 sequence reads: CASSRDVGYGYTF. For the CDR3, the DNA is TGTGCCAGCAGCAGGGATGTTGGCTATGGCTACACCTTC.

The chain is built from TRBV28 and TRBJ1-5, with no clear D. The germline gives CDR1 MDHEN, CDR2 SYDVKM. The CDR3 is made up of 12 amino acids. V lost 2 bases and J 9 bases, leaving 8 bases between the germline ends. The CDR3 is CASSLSGLPQHF. CDR3 DNA sequence: TGTGCCAGCAGTTTAAGTGGACTGCCCCAGCATTTT.

V gene TRBV27 combines with J gene TRBJ2-1; D possibly corresponds to TRBD2 (6 bases). Trimming took 8 bases from V and 5 from J, leaving 22 bases between them. The CDR3 has 16 amino acids. In germline, CDR1 is MNHEY, CDR2 SMNVEV (reference sequence). Here the CDR3 reads CASGRTGSSPDNEQFF. In nucleotides, the CDR3 is TGTGCCAGCGGACGGACCGGGAGTTCCCCCGACAATGAGCAGTTCTTC.